The rows below give T cell receptor beta chains drawn from one sample of a study of T cells after yellow fever vaccination. MiXCR, run by TCRdb on the 5' RACE reads, gives a single entry per CDR3 protein. The sample holds about 210,000 distinct CDR3 sequences, roughly 3% seen once. The material sequenced was CD4+ T cells sorted from PBMCs, taken 10 days after the yellow fever booster vaccination. These TCRs come from a man aged 18 to 30 who received the YFV17D yellow fever vaccine. CDR3s include the opening cysteine and the closing phenylalanine or tryptophan. Each record gives: CDR3 DNA, CDR3 protein, CDR3 length, V gene, J gene, clone size, D gene. A D gene is named only where the DNA matches it firmly. The size field is filled for only some rows; it gives once, few, many or a size class.

cdr3_nt: TGTGCCAGCAGTTGGGGGCGAGGCACCGGGGAGCTGTTTTTT; cdr3_aa: CASSWGRGTGELFF; cdr3_length: 14; v_call: TRBV6-2/TRBV6-3; j_call: TRBJ2-2; clone_size: .; d_call: .
cdr3_nt: TGTGCCTGGGTCGGAGCGGACATTACCGAGCAGTACTTC; cdr3_aa: CAWVGADITEQYF; cdr3_length: 13; v_call: TRBV30; j_call: TRBJ2-7; clone_size: .; d_call: .
cdr3_nt: TGTGCCAGCAGCAAGAAGGCCGGGACCCGGGGTGGCTACACCTTC; cdr3_aa: CASSKKAGTRGGYTF; cdr3_length: 15; v_call: TRBV7-2; j_call: TRBJ1-2; clone_size: .; d_call: .
cdr3_nt: TGCAGCGCCACAAGAGGAGGCAGCCGAAGCACTGAAGCTTTCTTT; cdr3_aa: CSATRGGSRSTEAFF; cdr3_length: 15; v_call: TRBV29-1; j_call: TRBJ1-1; clone_size: many; d_call: .
cdr3_nt: TGCAGCGTTGTTGGGACAGGGATTGATCAGCCCCAGCATTTT; cdr3_aa: CSVVGTGIDQPQHF; cdr3_length: 14; v_call: TRBV29-1; j_call: TRBJ1-5; clone_size: many; d_call: TRBD1
cdr3_nt: TGTGCCAGCACTGACCCGGGGCGGAGCGCTTTCTTT; cdr3_aa: CASTDPGRSAFF; cdr3_length: 12; v_call: TRBV28; j_call: TRBJ1-1; clone_size: .; d_call: .
cdr3_nt: TGTGCCAGCAGTTATCAGGACACACGGGGGACTGAAGCTTTCTTT; cdr3_aa: CASSYQDTRGTEAFF; cdr3_length: 15; v_call: TRBV6-6; j_call: TRBJ1-1; clone_size: few; d_call: .
cdr3_nt: TGTGCCAGCAGTCACACGGGTCAGCCCCAGCATTTT; cdr3_aa: CASSHTGQPQHF; cdr3_length: 12; v_call: TRBV3-1; j_call: TRBJ1-5; clone_size: many; d_call: .
cdr3_nt: TGTGCCTCCTCGACCTACGGGGCTTATGAAGCTTTCTTT; cdr3_aa: CASSTYGAYEAFF; cdr3_length: 13; v_call: TRBV7-2; j_call: TRBJ1-1; clone_size: .; d_call: .
cdr3_nt: TGCAGTGCTCGACTACAGGGGTCCTACGAGCAGTACTTC; cdr3_aa: CSARLQGSYEQYF; cdr3_length: 13; v_call: TRBV20-1; j_call: TRBJ2-7; clone_size: few; d_call: TRBD1
cdr3_nt: TGCAGCGTGGCTTATCTTGTATCAGATACGCAGTATTTT; cdr3_aa: CSVAYLVSDTQYF; cdr3_length: 13; v_call: TRBV29-1; j_call: TRBJ2-3; clone_size: many; d_call: .
cdr3_nt: TGTGCCTGGAGTGTTGGGGGGGGCCGACGGACCATATATTTT; cdr3_aa: CAWSVGGGRRTIYF; cdr3_length: 14; v_call: TRBV30; j_call: TRBJ1-3; clone_size: .; d_call: .
cdr3_nt: TGCGCCAGCAGCTTGGAGGTCGTGCCTGGGGCCAACGTCCTGACTTTC; cdr3_aa: CASSLEVVPGANVLTF; cdr3_length: 16; v_call: TRBV5-1; j_call: TRBJ2-6; clone_size: many; d_call: .
cdr3_nt: TGTGCCAGCAGTTACCGGACAACTAACTATGGCTACACCTTC; cdr3_aa: CASSYRTTNYGYTF; cdr3_length: 14; v_call: TRBV12-3/TRBV12-4; j_call: TRBJ1-2; clone_size: .; d_call: .
cdr3_nt: TGTGCCAGCAGCCCTGGGACGTTCACAGATACGCAGTATTTT; cdr3_aa: CASSPGTFTDTQYF; cdr3_length: 14; v_call: TRBV7-9; j_call: TRBJ2-3; clone_size: many; d_call: .
cdr3_nt: TGCGCCAGCAGCCAGTCGGTCGAGCACACTGAAGCTTTCTTT; cdr3_aa: CASSQSVEHTEAFF; cdr3_length: 14; v_call: TRBV4-3; j_call: TRBJ1-1; clone_size: few; d_call: .
cdr3_nt: TGTGCCAGCAGCCAAGGCTCTAGCAATCAGCCCCAGCATTTT; cdr3_aa: CASSQGSSNQPQHF; cdr3_length: 14; v_call: TRBV4-2; j_call: TRBJ1-5; clone_size: few; d_call: .
cdr3_nt: TGTGCCACCAGTGATCCCGGGACAGGGTCGGGCGTCTACAATGAGCAGTTCTTC; cdr3_aa: CATSDPGTGSGVYNEQFF; cdr3_length: 18; v_call: TRBV24-1; j_call: TRBJ2-1; clone_size: few; d_call: TRBD1
cdr3_nt: TGTGCCACCAGTGATTTTTGGGATCCCAACATTCAGTACTTC; cdr3_aa: CATSDFWDPNIQYF; cdr3_length: 14; v_call: TRBV24-1; j_call: TRBJ2-4; clone_size: .; d_call: .
cdr3_nt: TGCGCCAGCAGCTTGTTAGGGGAGGTTCGGGGTGCCAATGAGCAGTTCTTC; cdr3_aa: CASSLLGEVRGANEQFF; cdr3_length: 17; v_call: TRBV5-1; j_call: TRBJ2-1; clone_size: few; d_call: .
cdr3_nt: TGTGCCAGTAGGAGGGATTTGGACTATGGCTACACCTTC; cdr3_aa: CASRRDLDYGYTF; cdr3_length: 13; v_call: TRBV19; j_call: TRBJ1-2; clone_size: many; d_call: .
cdr3_nt: TGTGCCAGCAGCTTAGCTGGAGGAGCTAATGAAAAACTGTTTTTT; cdr3_aa: CASSLAGGANEKLFF; cdr3_length: 15; v_call: TRBV7-9; j_call: TRBJ1-4; clone_size: .; d_call: .
cdr3_nt: TGTGCCAGCAGGGGCCGGGGTAGCCGACAAGATGAGCAGTTCTTC; cdr3_aa: CASRGRGSRQDEQFF; cdr3_length: 15; v_call: TRBV12-3/TRBV12-4; j_call: TRBJ2-1; clone_size: many; d_call: .
cdr3_nt: TGTGCCGGATCCATCAGACGGGACAGGGGCAGAGTTGGCTATGGCTACACCTTC; cdr3_aa: CAGSIRRDRGRVGYGYTF; cdr3_length: 18; v_call: TRBV30; j_call: TRBJ1-2; clone_size: .; d_call: TRBD1
cdr3_nt: TGCGCCAGCAGAAACCCACTACGGACAGGGGTAATTGAGCAGTTCTTC; cdr3_aa: CASRNPLRTGVIEQFF; cdr3_length: 16; v_call: TRBV5-1; j_call: TRBJ2-1; clone_size: .; d_call: TRBD1
cdr3_nt: TGTGCCAGCAGTAGTCAACTAGGACAGGGGAACACTGAAGCTTTCTTT; cdr3_aa: CASSSQLGQGNTEAFF; cdr3_length: 16; v_call: TRBV2; j_call: TRBJ1-1; clone_size: .; d_call: TRBD1
cdr3_nt: TGTGCCAGCAGTCCGGACGGTTCTAACTATGGCTACACCTTC; cdr3_aa: CASSPDGSNYGYTF; cdr3_length: 14; v_call: TRBV7-2; j_call: TRBJ1-2; clone_size: many; d_call: .
cdr3_nt: TGTGCCAGCAGCATGTGGCGCGAGCAGTACTTC; cdr3_aa: CASSMWREQYF; cdr3_length: 11; v_call: TRBV7-2; j_call: TRBJ2-7; clone_size: few; d_call: .
cdr3_nt: TGCAGCGTTGTCCTGAATAACTACGAGCAGTACTTC; cdr3_aa: CSVVLNNYEQYF; cdr3_length: 12; v_call: TRBV29-1; j_call: TRBJ2-7; clone_size: many; d_call: .
cdr3_nt: TGTGCCAGCGAAGCCGGGGGCACCGGGGAGCTGTTTTTT; cdr3_aa: CASEAGGTGELFF; cdr3_length: 13; v_call: TRBV9; j_call: TRBJ2-2; clone_size: .; d_call: .
cdr3_nt: TGTGCCAGCAGTTCCCCACAAGCGGGGGGGTTGGAGACCCAGTACTTC; cdr3_aa: CASSSPQAGGLETQYF; cdr3_length: 16; v_call: TRBV28; j_call: TRBJ2-5; clone_size: few; d_call: TRBD2
cdr3_nt: TGTGCCAGCAGCTTCACAGGGTTCGATCAGCCCCAGCATTTT; cdr3_aa: CASSFTGFDQPQHF; cdr3_length: 14; v_call: TRBV7-2; j_call: TRBJ1-5; clone_size: .; d_call: .
cdr3_nt: TGTGCCATCGGGCCAAGGGCTAGCACAGATACGCAGTATTTT; cdr3_aa: CAIGPRASTDTQYF; cdr3_length: 14; v_call: TRBV10-3; j_call: TRBJ2-3; clone_size: few; d_call: .
cdr3_nt: TGTGCCAGCAGACAAGGGGGGAGGAGTACTGAAGCTTTCTTT; cdr3_aa: CASRQGGRSTEAFF; cdr3_length: 14; v_call: TRBV28; j_call: TRBJ1-1; clone_size: few; d_call: .
cdr3_nt: TGCGCCAGCAGCTTCTCGGCAGATCTCTACAATGAGCAGTTCTTC; cdr3_aa: CASSFSADLYNEQFF; cdr3_length: 15; v_call: TRBV5-1; j_call: TRBJ2-1; clone_size: many; d_call: .
cdr3_nt: TGTGCCAGCAGTTTTTTTCAAGAGACCCAGTACTTC; cdr3_aa: CASSFFQETQYF; cdr3_length: 12; v_call: TRBV12-3/TRBV12-4; j_call: TRBJ2-5; clone_size: many; d_call: .
cdr3_nt: TGTGCCAGCAGTGGACGCGGGACAGCCTACAATGAGCAGTTCTTC; cdr3_aa: CASSGRGTAYNEQFF; cdr3_length: 15; v_call: TRBV28; j_call: TRBJ2-1; clone_size: .; d_call: .
cdr3_nt: TGCGCCAGCAGTGAATTTGCCCTCGGGACTGAAGCTTTCTTT; cdr3_aa: CASSEFALGTEAFF; cdr3_length: 14; v_call: TRBV10-2; j_call: TRBJ1-1; clone_size: few; d_call: .
cdr3_nt: TGTGCCAGCAGCCAAGATCTGAGGAGTACACCCCTCCACTTT; cdr3_aa: CASSQDLRSTPLHF; cdr3_length: 14; v_call: TRBV4-2; j_call: TRBJ1-6; clone_size: .; d_call: .
cdr3_nt: TGTGCCAGCAGTCCCGGACGCCAAAGTACCCCTCTTCCGTTCTTC; cdr3_aa: CASSPGRQSTPLPFF; cdr3_length: 15; v_call: TRBV28; j_call: TRBJ2-1; clone_size: .; d_call: .
cdr3_nt: TGTGCCAGCAGTGGGCAGGGCAGGCTCTACGAGCAGTACTTC; cdr3_aa: CASSGQGRLYEQYF; cdr3_length: 14; v_call: TRBV7-2; j_call: TRBJ2-7; clone_size: few; d_call: .
cdr3_nt: TGTGCCAGCAGCTTGGCCGGCCGGGACAGGGCCTACGAGCAGTACTTC; cdr3_aa: CASSLAGRDRAYEQYF; cdr3_length: 16; v_call: TRBV5-6; j_call: TRBJ2-7; clone_size: many; d_call: TRBD1
cdr3_nt: TGCGCCAGCAGACCCGGAGGGGCGGCTAGCACAGATACGCAGTATTTT; cdr3_aa: CASRPGGAASTDTQYF; cdr3_length: 16; v_call: TRBV5-1; j_call: TRBJ2-3; clone_size: few; d_call: .
cdr3_nt: TGCGCCAGCAGCCCCACAACACAGTCGAGCTCTGGAAACACCATATATTTT; cdr3_aa: CASSPTTQSSSGNTIYF; cdr3_length: 17; v_call: TRBV5-1; j_call: TRBJ1-3; clone_size: many; d_call: .
cdr3_nt: TGCAGTGCTAGGACTAGCGGCCGCAATGAGCAGTTCTTC; cdr3_aa: CSARTSGRNEQFF; cdr3_length: 13; v_call: TRBV20-1; j_call: TRBJ2-1; clone_size: few; d_call: TRBD2
cdr3_nt: TGCAGTGCTACCACCGGGACTAGCGGGATCCACGAGCAGTACTTC; cdr3_aa: CSATTGTSGIHEQYF; cdr3_length: 15; v_call: TRBV20-1; j_call: TRBJ2-7; clone_size: .; d_call: TRBD2
cdr3_nt: TGCAGTGCTAGAGATGGGACAGGGGAAGGGGGAGATACGCAGTATTTT; cdr3_aa: CSARDGTGEGGDTQYF; cdr3_length: 16; v_call: TRBV20-1; j_call: TRBJ2-3; clone_size: few; d_call: TRBD1
cdr3_nt: TGCAGTGCTGGATCAACAGGGAACAGTGGCTACACCTTC; cdr3_aa: CSAGSTGNSGYTF; cdr3_length: 13; v_call: TRBV20-1; j_call: TRBJ1-2; clone_size: .; d_call: .
cdr3_nt: TGTGCCAGCTCACCCATCTATAGCAATCAGCCCCAGCATTTT; cdr3_aa: CASSPIYSNQPQHF; cdr3_length: 14; v_call: TRBV18; j_call: TRBJ1-5; clone_size: many; d_call: .
cdr3_nt: TGCGCCAGCAGCTTACGAGGGAAGGGTGGGAGTGAGGCCAAAAACATTCAGTACTTC; cdr3_aa: CASSLRGKGGSEAKNIQYF; cdr3_length: 19; v_call: TRBV4-3; j_call: TRBJ2-4; clone_size: .; d_call: .
cdr3_nt: TGTGCCAGCAGTTACGCGACAGGGGGTAATGAAAAACTGTTTTTT; cdr3_aa: CASSYATGGNEKLFF; cdr3_length: 15; v_call: TRBV6-5; j_call: TRBJ1-4; clone_size: many; d_call: TRBD1
cdr3_nt: TGTGCCAGCAGTTTATTACAGGGAGGGAGTCAGCCCCAGCATTTT; cdr3_aa: CASSLLQGGSQPQHF; cdr3_length: 15; v_call: TRBV27; j_call: TRBJ1-5; clone_size: .; d_call: .
cdr3_nt: TGTGCCAGCAGCTTAAACTGGGGGGGGAATGAGCAGTTCTTC; cdr3_aa: CASSLNWGGNEQFF; cdr3_length: 14; v_call: TRBV7-3; j_call: TRBJ2-1; clone_size: many; d_call: TRBD2
cdr3_nt: TGTGCCAGCAGCCAAGGGAGACTAGCGGGGAACACCGGGGAGCTGTTTTTT; cdr3_aa: CASSQGRLAGNTGELFF; cdr3_length: 17; v_call: TRBV4-2; j_call: TRBJ2-2; clone_size: few; d_call: TRBD2
cdr3_nt: TGCAGTGCTAGAGGGACTCAAGCTTTGAACACTGAAGCTTTCTTT; cdr3_aa: CSARGTQALNTEAFF; cdr3_length: 15; v_call: TRBV20-1; j_call: TRBJ1-1; clone_size: few; d_call: .